The sequence of this T cell receptor (beta chain) was determined in a study of blood T cell repertoires in COVID-19. About the study: Both acute and convalescent COVID-19 samples were obtained from the United States, Italy and Spain. The analysed material was cDNA or gDNA that came from T cells, B-cell-depleted T cells, or PBMCs.

The CDR3 extends over 16 amino acids. Germline CDR1 and CDR2: SGHAT and FQNNGV. V shed 0 bases and J 5 bases; nucleotides not matched to a gene: 6. Original processing notes: Using reference gene primer amplification, nucleated cell counts were estimated. TCRdb's table, derived via immunoSEQ multiplex PCR, lists solely in-frame clones and lacks some. The DNA was the basis for D and trimming; V, J and clone size are from that table. The repertoire includes some 250,000 clones, 88% of them detected once, and around 0.8% sits in the top ten. The genes are TRBV11-2 and TRBJ2-7; TRBD1 aligns across 11 bases. The sequence was collected from a woman aged 30 to 39 with acute or convalescent COVID-19. The sample was peripheral blood. The chain's CDR3 is CASSLDRDRGIDEQYF. The CDR3, as DNA: TGTGCCAGCAGCTTAGATCGGGACAGGGGGATCGACGAGCAGTACTTC.